This T cell receptor beta chain was captured by sequencing in a study of T cell clonality in common variable immunodeficiency. The CDR3 loop spans 15 amino acids. From germline, CDR1 is LNHDA and CDR2 SQIVND (reference sequence). J lost 1 base, V lost 6 bases, and 6 bases had no gene match. General study results and limits: Common variable immunodeficiency TCR beta sequences reportedly had fewer deletions and N-nucleotide insertions. Links between repertoire features and CVID complications were heterogeneity-limited. What drives increased CVID clonality needs T cell subpopulation sequencing.

The CVID group had about 15 females and 30 or so males, mean age roughly 40. For at least one year, all CVID subjects received replacement immunoglobulin. This clone was counted only a few times. Its antigen is unknown. The CDR3 goes on 3 residues after the read ends, and that part is filled in from the germline J gene. Only in-frame clones appear in the TCRdb table, and some are missing; sequencing was by immunoSEQ multiplex PCR. This record lists 25,000 to 35,000 clones, none seen once only, and the top ten clones contain under 3.5%. What was sequenced was peripheral blood mononuclear cells. The chain has TRBV19 and TRBJ1-1; TRBD1 agrees at 9 bases. The sequence was obtained from a human donor with common variable immunodeficiency. The CDR3 bases that were read are TGTGCCAGTAGCAGACAGGGGGTACCGAACACTGAA. This codes for CASSRQGVPNTE. The whole CDR3 is CASSRQGVPNTEAFF.